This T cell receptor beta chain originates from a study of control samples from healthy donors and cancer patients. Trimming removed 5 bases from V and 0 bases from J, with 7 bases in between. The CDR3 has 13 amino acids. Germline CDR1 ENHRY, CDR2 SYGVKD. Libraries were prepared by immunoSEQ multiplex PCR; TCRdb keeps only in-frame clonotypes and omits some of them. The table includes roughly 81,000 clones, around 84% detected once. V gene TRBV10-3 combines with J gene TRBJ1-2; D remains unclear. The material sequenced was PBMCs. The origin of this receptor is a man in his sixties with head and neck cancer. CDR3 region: CAISPDPNYGYTF. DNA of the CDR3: TGTGCCATCAGTCCAGATCCTAACTATGGCTACACCTTC.